These T cell receptor beta chains were read from a single sample in a study of blood T cells in healthy people across ages. MiXCR was run by TCRdb on the 5' RACE reads, yielding one entry per CDR3 protein. This sample has roughly 2 million distinct CDR3 sequences, with approximately 50% found just once. Sequencing was carried out using blood. The receptors here all came from a woman aged 40 to 49 in good health. Each CDR3 is given with its conserved first and last residue. The D gene is left open where the match is weak. The listing skips clone size in some rows; elsewhere it reads once, few, many or a size class.

clone_size: .
d_call: .
j_call: TRBJ2-1
v_call: TRBV27
cdr3_aa: CASSFGADNEQFF
cdr3_nt: TGTGCCAGCAGTTTTGGGGCAGACAATGAGCAGTTCTTC

clone_size: .
d_call: TRBD2
j_call: TRBJ2-5
v_call: TRBV2
cdr3_aa: CASSIAVAGEGEQYF
cdr3_nt: TGTGCCAGCAGTATAGCGGTTGCGGGGGAGGGTGAGCAGTACTTC

clone_size: many
d_call: .
j_call: TRBJ2-7
v_call: TRBV20-1
cdr3_aa: CSARDRGGSYEQYF
cdr3_nt: TGCAGTGCTAGAGATAGAGGGGGTTCCTACGAGCAGTACTTC

clone_size: .
d_call: .
j_call: TRBJ1-6
v_call: TRBV4-3
cdr3_aa: CASSQDPGANNSPLHF
cdr3_nt: TGCGCCAGCAGCCAAGATCCAGGGGCGAATAATTCACCCCTCCACTTT

clone_size: .
d_call: .
j_call: TRBJ2-5
v_call: TRBV20-1
cdr3_aa: CSAQGWSRDTPQGQETQYF
cdr3_nt: TGCAGTGCGCAGGGCTGGTCACGGGACACCCCTCAGGGGCAAGAGACCCAGTACTTC

clone_size: few
d_call: .
j_call: TRBJ1-4
v_call: TRBV20-1
cdr3_aa: CSARDVGAQGEKLFF
cdr3_nt: TGCAGTGCTAGAGATGTCGGGGCCCAGGGTGAAAAACTGTTTTTT

clone_size: .
d_call: TRBD1
j_call: TRBJ2-1
v_call: TRBV6-2/TRBV6-3
cdr3_aa: CASSYGTGRWNEQFF
cdr3_nt: TGTGCCAGCAGTTACGGGACAGGGCGTTGGAATGAGCAGTTCTTC

clone_size: few
d_call: .
j_call: TRBJ2-3
v_call: TRBV5-1
cdr3_aa: CASSLRPITDTQYF
cdr3_nt: TGCGCCAGCAGCCTTCGACCGATCACAGATACGCAGTATTTT

clone_size: .
d_call: .
j_call: TRBJ2-7
v_call: TRBV15
cdr3_aa: CATSASASYNEQYF
cdr3_nt: TGTGCCACCAGTGCCTCGGCCTCCTACAATGAGCAGTACTTC

clone_size: once
d_call: .
j_call: TRBJ2-1
v_call: TRBV7-2
cdr3_aa: CASSLKPTSRSYNEQFF
cdr3_nt: TGTGCCAGCAGTTTAAAACCCACTAGCCGGTCCTACAATGAGCAGTTCTTC

clone_size: few
d_call: TRBD2
j_call: TRBJ2-7
v_call: TRBV24-1
cdr3_aa: CATSDFSGGRYEQYF
cdr3_nt: TGTGCCACCAGTGACTTTAGCGGGGGTCGCTACGAGCAGTACTTC

clone_size: .
d_call: TRBD1
j_call: TRBJ2-1
v_call: TRBV7-2
cdr3_aa: CASSRNSGTGTYNEQFF
cdr3_nt: TGTGCCAGCAGCAGAAATTCCGGGACAGGGACCTACAATGAGCAGTTCTTC